A single T cell receptor beta chain is shown here with its context. TCRdb keeps only in-frame clones here, not all; method: immunoSEQ multiplex PCR. Of fewer than 130,000 clones in the sample, approximately 92% were seen once. The data originate from a study of siplizumab effects on memory and regulatory T cells. V lost 0 bases to trimming and J lost 1 base, with 8 bases between them. Per germline, CDR1 SGHNT and CDR2 YYREEE (reference sequence). The CDR3 sequence is 16 residues long. The sample taken for sequencing was CD4+ T cells sorted from blood. The origin of this receptor is a human donor in good health. This rearrangement joins TRBV5-4 to TRBJ2-6, with a possible D match to TRBD1 (5 bases). CDR3 in DNA: TGTGCCAGCAGCTTGGGGGGCCAGTCTGGGGCCAACGTCCTGACTTTC. The encoded protein is CASSLGGQSGANVLTF.